Listed below are T cell receptor beta chains from one sample, sequenced in a study of spatial heterogeneity in lung cancer. TCRdb re-called the 5' RACE reads with MiXCR, one entry per CDR3 protein. The data hold 95,000 to 120,000 distinct CDR3 sequences, with less than 14% observed a single time. The input for sequencing was PBMCs, taken at follow-up. The receptors come from a female donor with early-stage non-small cell lung cancer. CDR3s include the opening cysteine and the closing phenylalanine or tryptophan. A D gene is named only where the DNA matches it firmly. Not all rows give a size; the values are once, few, many and, for expanded clones, a class.

TGTGCCAGCCGAGGGTTCTATGGCTACACCTTC,CASRGFYGYTF,.,TRBV12-3/TRBV12-4,TRBJ1-2,.
TGTGCCAGCAGTCCGGGACTAGCGGGAGCTAGCACAGATACGCAGTATTTT,CASSPGLAGASTDTQYF,many,TRBV6-2/TRBV6-3,TRBJ2-3,TRBD2
TGTGCCAGCAGCGTAGGGGTTTCAGGGGACTACGAGCAGTACTTC,CASSVGVSGDYEQYF,.,TRBV9,TRBJ2-7,.
TGTGCCAGCAGCTTACGGGCTAGAGGCTATGGCTACACCTTC,CASSLRARGYGYTF,few,TRBV7-9,TRBJ1-2,.
TGTGCCATCAGTCTACTAGCGGGAGGAACAGATACGCAGTATTTT,CAISLLAGGTDTQYF,many,TRBV10-3,TRBJ2-3,TRBD2
TGTGCCACCAGCAGAGGGGACGGAAACTATGGCTACACCTTC,CATSRGDGNYGYTF,.,TRBV15,TRBJ1-2,.
TGTGCCAGCTCACCATTGGGCCGCGGGGACACAGATACGCAGTATTTT,CASSPLGRGDTDTQYF,few,TRBV18,TRBJ2-3,.
TGCAGTGCTAGAGTCAGGGTGTCATACAATGAGCAGTTCTTC,CSARVRVSYNEQFF,many,TRBV20-1,TRBJ2-1,.
TGCAGCGTTGAGGCGGACAGCAACTATGGCTACACCTTC,CSVEADSNYGYTF,many,TRBV29-1,TRBJ1-2,.
TGTGCCACCAGGGGGGCGGGCAATCCGGCCGGGGAGCTGTTTTTT,CATRGAGNPAGELFF,few,TRBV2,TRBJ2-2,.
TGTGCCAGCAGCGTCCTAGCGGCAACCATCTCCTACGAGCAGTACTTC,CASSVLAATISYEQYF,many,TRBV11-2,TRBJ2-7,TRBD2
TGTGCCAGCTCACCAGTAGGGTACATGAACACTGAAGCTTTCTTT,CASSPVGYMNTEAFF,.,TRBV18,TRBJ1-1,.
TGTGCCAGCAGCCAAGGGGCAGTTAGAAGTCCCCAGCATTTT,CASSQGAVRSPQHF,.,TRBV3-1,TRBJ1-5,.
TGTGCCAGCAGCCCCGGTTTCGGGGTGAGAGGGAACACTGAAGCTTTCTTT,CASSPGFGVRGNTEAFF,.,TRBV28,TRBJ1-1,.
TGTGCCAGCAAACGAGGGACTAGTCGGCAAGAGACCCAGTACTTC,CASKRGTSRQETQYF,few,TRBV6-2/TRBV6-3,TRBJ2-5,TRBD2
TGCAGTGCTAGGAGCGGTAGCGGGAGGGTCTCCTACGAGCAGTACTTC,CSARSGSGRVSYEQYF,few,TRBV20-1,TRBJ2-7,TRBD2
TGTGCCAGCAGCTCAGGAGGGGGTCGATCGCAGTATTTT,CASSSGGGRSQYF,.,TRBV7-3,TRBJ2-3,.
TGCAGCTCCCGAGGACTAGCGGGTTCAGATACGCAGTATTTT,CSSRGLAGSDTQYF,many,TRBV29-1,TRBJ2-3,TRBD2
TGCGCCAGCAGCTTGTCTTCAGGCGGGACCCATGGCTACACCTTC,CASSLSSGGTHGYTF,few,TRBV5-1,TRBJ1-2,.
TGCAGCGTCGGGACAGGTTATGGTGTGAACACTGAAGCTTTCTTT,CSVGTGYGVNTEAFF,many,TRBV29-1,TRBJ1-1,TRBD1
TGTGCCAGCAGCTTAATATATCGTCAGGGTGAAGCTTTCTTT,CASSLIYRQGEAFF,many,TRBV7-9,TRBJ1-1,.
TGTGCCAGCAGTACCCCCGGGTTGTACTACGAGCAGTACTTC,CASSTPGLYYEQYF,many,TRBV28,TRBJ2-7,.
TGTGCCAGCAGCGGGGGACAGGCAACTAATGAAAAACTGTTTTTT,CASSGGQATNEKLFF,few,TRBV9,TRBJ1-4,TRBD1